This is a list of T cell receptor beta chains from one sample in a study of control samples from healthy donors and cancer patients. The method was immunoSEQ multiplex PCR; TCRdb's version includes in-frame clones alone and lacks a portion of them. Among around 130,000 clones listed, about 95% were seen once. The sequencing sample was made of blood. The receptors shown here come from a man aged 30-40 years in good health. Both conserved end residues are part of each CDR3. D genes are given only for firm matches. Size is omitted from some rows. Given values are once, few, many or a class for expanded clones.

TGCGCCAGCACCCGGACTAGCGGGGAGGTGTTTTTT,CASTRTSGEVFF,NA,TRBJ2-2,TRBD2,TRBV10-2
TGTGCCATCAGTGATGTAGGGGTTACCTACGAGCAGTACTTC,CAISDVGVTYEQYF,NA,TRBJ2-7,NA,TRBV10-3
TGTGCCAGCAGCTTAAACAGTTATCAGCCCCAGCATTTT,CASSLNSYQPQHF,NA,TRBJ1-5,NA,TRBV7-2
TGTGCCAGCAGCCAAGACCTCGGGGCCATTAACACTGAAGCTTTCTTT,CASSQDLGAINTEAFF,NA,TRBJ1-1,NA,TRBV14
TGTGCCAGCAGCTTATCGACAGGGACTGAAGCTTTCTTT,CASSLSTGTEAFF,NA,TRBJ1-1,TRBD1,TRBV7-9
TGTGCCAGCAGCCACGGGCTAGCGGGGGGGGGCACAGATACGCAGTATTTT,CASSHGLAGGGTDTQYF,NA,TRBJ2-3,TRBD2,TRBV6-2/TRBV6-3
TGTGCCAGTAGTAACCGGGACAGGGGCCGCAATGACTTTCGGTTATATGGCTACACCTTC,CASSNRDRGRNDFRLYGYTF,NA,TRBJ1-2,TRBD1,TRBV19
TGTGCCAGTAGTCCCCGGGGGGGCACGAACACCATATATTTT,CASSPRGGTNTIYF,NA,TRBJ1-3,NA,TRBV19
TGTGCCAGTAGTACTGGGACCAGTTACGAGCAGTACTTC,CASSTGTSYEQYF,NA,TRBJ2-7,NA,TRBV19
TGCGCCAGCAGCCAAGATCTCAGGGTGAACGGGGAGCTGTTTTTT,CASSQDLRVNGELFF,NA,TRBJ2-2,NA,TRBV4-1
TGTGCCAGCAGTGGAGGACTCGGGGCCTACAATGAGCAGTTCTTC,CASSGGLGAYNEQFF,NA,TRBJ2-1,NA,TRBV2
TGTGCCAGCAGCTTAAACAAGGGTATCACTGAAGCTTTCTTT,CASSLNKGITEAFF,NA,TRBJ1-1,NA,TRBV11-2
TGTGCCAGCAGCGTAGTCGGGGGCGGCACCGGGGAGCTGTTTTTT,CASSVVGGGTGELFF,NA,TRBJ2-2,NA,TRBV9
TGTGCCTGGAGTGTAGGGGGGGCTGGGGCCAACGTCCTGACTTTC,CAWSVGGAGANVLTF,NA,TRBJ2-6,NA,TRBV30
TGCGCCAGCAGCCAAGAGTCCAGGGAGTCCTACGAGCAGTACTTC,CASSQESRESYEQYF,NA,TRBJ2-7,NA,TRBV4-3
TGTGCCAGCAGTCGTTTGAGGGACACTGAAGCTTTCTTT,CASSRLRDTEAFF,NA,TRBJ1-1,NA,TRBV27
TGCGCCAGCAGCCAAGGAGCTGTGCCCGGGCGACGCTCCTACAATGAGCAGTTCTTC,CASSQGAVPGRRSYNEQFF,NA,TRBJ2-1,NA,TRBV4-1
TGTGCCAGCAGCTTAATGCGGGGGCCGGCCGGGGAGCTGTTTTTT,CASSLMRGPAGELFF,NA,TRBJ2-2,NA,TRBV7-3
TGCGCCAGCAGCCAAGAGCAGGGAACTGAAGCTTTCTTT,CASSQEQGTEAFF,once,TRBJ1-1,NA,TRBV4-3
TGTGCCAGCAGCTTTGGGAACTCCTACGAGCAGTACTTC,CASSFGNSYEQYF,NA,TRBJ2-7,NA,TRBV5-4
TGTGCCAGTAGTAGACAGGGGGCAATTTCACCCCTCCACTTT,CASSRQGAISPLHF,once,TRBJ1-6,TRBD1,TRBV19
TGTGCCAGCAGTTACCCGTCGAGGGACACTGAAGCTTTCTTT,CASSYPSRDTEAFF,NA,TRBJ1-1,NA,TRBV6-6
TGTGCCAGTAGTATCGGGCATCCTGGGGCCAACGTCCTGACTTTC,CASSIGHPGANVLTF,NA,TRBJ2-6,NA,TRBV19
TGTGCCAGCAGTTACGGGGGAGGGGTGGGTGGCTACACCTTC,CASSYGGGVGGYTF,NA,TRBJ1-2,NA,TRBV6-5
TGTGCCAGCAGGGAATGGACAGGACCTTACAATGAGCAGTTCTTC,CASREWTGPYNEQFF,NA,TRBJ2-1,TRBD1,TRBV6-6
TGTGCCATCAGGGCAGGACAGGGGGTCTACAATGAGCAGTTCTTC,CAIRAGQGVYNEQFF,NA,TRBJ2-1,TRBD1,TRBV10-3
TGTGCCAGCAGGACTAGCGGGGCCACCGGGGAGCTGTTTTTT,CASRTSGATGELFF,NA,TRBJ2-2,TRBD2,TRBV9
TGCAGCGTTGAAGGGGGGCAGGAGTCCTACGAGCAGTACTTC,CSVEGGQESYEQYF,NA,TRBJ2-7,NA,TRBV29-1
TGTGCCAGCAGTTTGAACAGGGGGCCCTATAATTCACCCCTCCACTTT,CASSLNRGPYNSPLHF,NA,TRBJ1-6,TRBD1,TRBV27
TGTGCCAGCAGCGAAAGCGGGGGAGGGACCCAGTACTTC,CASSESGGGTQYF,NA,TRBJ2-5,TRBD2,TRBV9
TGCGCCAGCAGCCCAGGACAGGGGGGGAGATATAATTCACCCCTCCACTTT,CASSPGQGGRYNSPLHF,NA,TRBJ1-6,TRBD1,TRBV5-1
TGTGCCAGCGCCCTGGGGGACATAGCAGATACGCAGTATTTT,CASALGDIADTQYF,NA,TRBJ2-3,NA,TRBV6-5
TGTGCCAGCAGTTACGGGGGGGCTGGAAACATTCAGTACTTC,CASSYGGAGNIQYF,NA,TRBJ2-4,NA,TRBV6-5
TGTGCCAGCAGCGCAAAGACAGGGCAAGACGGAAACACCATATATTTT,CASSAKTGQDGNTIYF,NA,TRBJ1-3,TRBD1,TRBV5-4
TGTGCCAGCAGCCCTCCGACTAGCAGGGTATGGGATACGCAGTATTTT,CASSPPTSRVWDTQYF,NA,TRBJ2-3,TRBD2,TRBV9
TGTGCCAGCAGGACGACAGGAACTAATGAAAAACTGTTTTTT,CASRTTGTNEKLFF,NA,TRBJ1-4,NA,TRBV2
TGTGCCATCACCTCCCGGGACAGAACCTACGAGCAGTACTTC,CAITSRDRTYEQYF,NA,TRBJ2-7,TRBD1,TRBV10-3
TGTGCCAGTAGTATAGCAGGGGCAGGAAACACTGAAGCTTTCTTT,CASSIAGAGNTEAFF,NA,TRBJ1-1,NA,TRBV19
TGTGCCATCAGTTCTCTAGAGACCCAGTACTTC,CAISSLETQYF,NA,TRBJ2-5,NA,TRBV10-3
TGTGCCAGCAGTTCATCGACTAGCGGGGGGGGAGAGACCCAGTACTTC,CASSSSTSGGGETQYF,NA,TRBJ2-5,TRBD2,TRBV11-2
TGTGCCAGCAGTGAAGGGGACAGGGAGGACGAGCAGTACTTC,CASSEGDREDEQYF,once,TRBJ2-7,TRBD1,TRBV2
TGTGCCAGCAGCTTATCTGGGGGGGCGAATGAGCAGTTCTTC,CASSLSGGANEQFF,NA,TRBJ2-1,NA,TRBV7-3